This TCR beta chain was captured in a study of T cells after yellow fever vaccination. For TCR, cDNA came from 5'RACE template switching, which added a universal primer site and UMIs. MiXCR, applied by TCRdb to the 5' RACE reads, yields one record per CDR3 protein. The table shows around 67,000 distinct CDR3 sequences, with approximately 7% occurring only once. V was shortened by 6 bases and J by 4 bases, with 12 bases between the two germline ends. Germline CDR1 MNHEY, CDR2 SVGEGT. There are 13 residues in the CDR3. The specimen was CD8+ T cells sorted from PBMCs, collected 4 to 6 days after the first yellow fever vaccination. The receptor comes from a man younger than 35 who received the YFV17D yellow fever vaccine. The chain uses TRBV6-2 or TRBV6-3 and TRBJ1-2, with a tentative D call TRBD1 (6 bases). CDR3 DNA sequence: TGTGCCAGCAGCCCTGGACAGTTCTATGGCTACACCTTC. Translating it yields CASSPGQFYGYTF.